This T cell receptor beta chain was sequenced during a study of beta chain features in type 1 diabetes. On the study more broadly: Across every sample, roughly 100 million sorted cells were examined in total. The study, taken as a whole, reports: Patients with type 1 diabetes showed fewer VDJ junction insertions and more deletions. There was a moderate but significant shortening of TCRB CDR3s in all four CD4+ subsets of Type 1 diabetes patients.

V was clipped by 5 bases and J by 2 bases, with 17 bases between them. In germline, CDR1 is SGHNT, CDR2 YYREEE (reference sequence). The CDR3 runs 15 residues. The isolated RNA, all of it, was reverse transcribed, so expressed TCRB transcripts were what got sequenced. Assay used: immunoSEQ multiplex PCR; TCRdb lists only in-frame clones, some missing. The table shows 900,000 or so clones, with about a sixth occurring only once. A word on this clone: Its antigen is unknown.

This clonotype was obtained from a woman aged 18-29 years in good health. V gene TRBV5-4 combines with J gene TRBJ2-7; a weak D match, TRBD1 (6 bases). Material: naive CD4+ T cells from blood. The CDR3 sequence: CASSRQQGPTYEQYF. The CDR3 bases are TGTGCCAGCAGTCGCCAACAGGGCCCTACCTACGAGCAGTACTTC.